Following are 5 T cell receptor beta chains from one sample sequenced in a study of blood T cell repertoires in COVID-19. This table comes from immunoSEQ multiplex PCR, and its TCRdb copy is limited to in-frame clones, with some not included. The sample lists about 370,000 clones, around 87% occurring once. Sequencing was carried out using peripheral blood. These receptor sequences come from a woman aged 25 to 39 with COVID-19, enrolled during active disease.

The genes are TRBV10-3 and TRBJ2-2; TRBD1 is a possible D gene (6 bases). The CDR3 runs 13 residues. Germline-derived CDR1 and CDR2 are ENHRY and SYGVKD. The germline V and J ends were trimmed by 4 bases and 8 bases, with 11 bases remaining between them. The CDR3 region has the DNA TGTGCCATCAGTGCTGGGACACATGGGGAGCTGTTTTTT. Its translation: CAISAGTHGELFF.

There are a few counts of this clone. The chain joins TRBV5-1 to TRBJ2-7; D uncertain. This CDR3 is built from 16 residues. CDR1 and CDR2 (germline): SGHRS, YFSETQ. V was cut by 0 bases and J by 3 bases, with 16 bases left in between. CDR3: CASSLGLGFGIYEQYF. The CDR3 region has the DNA TGCGCCAGCAGCTTGGGCCTGGGCTTCGGAATCTACGAGCAGTACTTC.

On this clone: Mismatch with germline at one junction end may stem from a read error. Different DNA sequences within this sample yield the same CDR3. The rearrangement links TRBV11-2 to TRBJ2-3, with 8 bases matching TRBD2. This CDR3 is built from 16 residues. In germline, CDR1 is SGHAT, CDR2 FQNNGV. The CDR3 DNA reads TGCGCCAGCATCAGCGGGAGAGGAAGTTGGGCAGATACGCAGTATTTT. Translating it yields CASISGRGSWADTQYF.

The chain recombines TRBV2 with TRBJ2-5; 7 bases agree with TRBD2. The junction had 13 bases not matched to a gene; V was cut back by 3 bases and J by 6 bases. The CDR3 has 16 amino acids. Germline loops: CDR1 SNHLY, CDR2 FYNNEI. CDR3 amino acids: CASSDMGGIREKTQYF. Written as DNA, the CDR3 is TGTGCCAGCAGTGATATGGGAGGGATACGGGAAAAGACCCAGTACTTC.

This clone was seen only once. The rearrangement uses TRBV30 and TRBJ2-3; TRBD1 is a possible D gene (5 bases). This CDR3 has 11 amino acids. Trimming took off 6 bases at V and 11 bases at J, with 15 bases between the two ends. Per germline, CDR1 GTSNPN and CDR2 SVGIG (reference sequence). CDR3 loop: CACREAWEQYF. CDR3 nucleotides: TGTGCCTGCAGGGAAGCTTGGGAGCAGTATTTT.